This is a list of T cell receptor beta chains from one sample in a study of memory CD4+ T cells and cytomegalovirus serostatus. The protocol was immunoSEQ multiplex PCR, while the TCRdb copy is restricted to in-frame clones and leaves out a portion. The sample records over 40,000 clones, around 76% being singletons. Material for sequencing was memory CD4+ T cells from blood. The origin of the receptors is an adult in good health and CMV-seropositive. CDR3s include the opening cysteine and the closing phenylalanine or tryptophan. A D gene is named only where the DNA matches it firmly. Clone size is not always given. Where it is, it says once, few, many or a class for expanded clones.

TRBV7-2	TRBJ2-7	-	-	CASSPLAGPEQYF	TGTGCCAGCAGCCCTTTGGCGGGACCCGAGCAGTACTTC
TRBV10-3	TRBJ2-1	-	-	CAISETGRKSLLGNEQFF	TGTGCCATCAGTGAGACGGGCAGGAAGAGCCTTTTGGGGAATGAGCAGTTCTTC
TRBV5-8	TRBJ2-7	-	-	CASSRGRGYEQYF	TGTGCCAGCAGCCGGGGTCGCGGCTACGAGCAGTACTTC
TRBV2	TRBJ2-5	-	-	CASSTDEAYKETQYF	TGTGCCAGCAGTACCGACGAAGCGTACAAAGAGACCCAGTACTTC
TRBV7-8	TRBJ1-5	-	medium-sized	CASSLVRGRAQPQHF	TGTGCCAGCAGCTTAGTCAGGGGAAGAGCTCAGCCCCAGCATTTT
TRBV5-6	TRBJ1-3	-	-	CASSRGPPGNTIYF	TGTGCCAGCAGCCGGGGCCCACCCGGAAACACCATATATTTT
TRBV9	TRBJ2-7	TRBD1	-	CASSERQGPGGYEQYF	TGTGCCAGCAGCGAACGACAGGGGCCGGGCGGGTACGAGCAGTACTTC
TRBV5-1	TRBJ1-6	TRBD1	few	CASSQGTGAGNSPLHF	TGCGCCAGCAGCCAAGGAACAGGGGCAGGTAATTCACCCCTCCACTTT
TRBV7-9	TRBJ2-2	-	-	CASSLGANTGELFF	TGTGCCAGCAGCTTAGGAGCTAACACCGGGGAGCTGTTTTTT
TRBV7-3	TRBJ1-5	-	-	CASRDRLPPQPQHF	TGTGCCAGCAGGGACCGTCTCCCCCCTCAGCCCCAGCATTTT
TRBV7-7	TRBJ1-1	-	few	CASSLAGPNTEAFF	TGTGCTAGCAGCTTAGCGGGGCCGAACACTGAAGCTTTCTTT
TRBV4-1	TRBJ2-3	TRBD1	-	CASSQHTGVETDTQYF	TGCGCCAGCAGCCAACATACAGGGGTAGAAACAGATACGCAGTATTTT
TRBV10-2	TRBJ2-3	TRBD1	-	CASGTGADTQYF	TGCGCCAGCGGGACAGGGGCAGATACGCAGTATTTT
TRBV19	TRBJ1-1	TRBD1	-	CASSTTYAGGEENTEAFF	TGTGCCAGTAGTACGACTTACGCAGGGGGCGAAGAGAACACTGAAGCTTTCTTT
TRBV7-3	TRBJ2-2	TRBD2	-	CASSPLAGENTGELFF	TGTGCCAGCAGCCCTTTAGCGGGGGAGAACACCGGGGAGCTGTTTTTT
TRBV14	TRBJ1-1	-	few	CASSQDRDTEAFF	TGTGCCAGCAGCCAAGATCGGGACACTGAAGCTTTCTTT
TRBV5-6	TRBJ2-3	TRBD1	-	CASSFVGTGGQQYF	TGTGCCAGCAGCTTTGTCGGAACAGGGGGACAGCAGTATTTT
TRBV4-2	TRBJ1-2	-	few	CASSQEYDYGYTF	TGTGCCAGCAGCCAAGAATACGACTATGGCTACACCTTC
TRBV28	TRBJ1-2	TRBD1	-	CASSSGQGFSGYTF	TGTGCCAGCAGTTCAGGACAGGGGTTCAGTGGCTACACCTTC
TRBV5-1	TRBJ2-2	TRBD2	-	CASSRAAGDTGELFF	TGCGCCAGCAGCCGTGCAGCGGGGGATACCGGGGAGCTGTTTTTT
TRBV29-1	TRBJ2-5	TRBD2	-	CSANSGGGETQYF	TGCAGCGCCAACTCCGGGGGGGGAGAGACCCAGTACTTC
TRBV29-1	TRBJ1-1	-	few	CSVEGGITEAFF	TGCAGCGTTGAGGGAGGAATCACTGAAGCTTTCTTT
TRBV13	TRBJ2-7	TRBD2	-	CASSLGSGGSYEQYF	TGTGCCAGCAGCTTAGGTTCGGGGGGCTCCTACGAGCAGTACTTC
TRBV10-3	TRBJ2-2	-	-	CAISKTLQDTGELFF	TGTGCCATCAGTAAGACCTTACAGGACACCGGGGAGCTGTTTTTT
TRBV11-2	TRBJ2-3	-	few	CASSLNPSTDTQYF	TGTGCCAGCAGCTTAAATCCTAGCACAGATACGCAGTATTTT
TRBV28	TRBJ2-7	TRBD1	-	CASSLGTGNFGEQYF	TGTGCCAGCAGTTTAGGGACAGGGAATTTCGGCGAGCAGTACTTC
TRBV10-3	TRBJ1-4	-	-	CAISEEGGSTNEKLFF	TGTGCCATCAGTGAAGAAGGGGGGTCAACTAATGAAAAACTGTTTTTT
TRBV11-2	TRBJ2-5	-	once	CASSLQPGYQETQYF	TGTGCCAGCAGCTTACAACCAGGGTACCAAGAGACCCAGTACTTC
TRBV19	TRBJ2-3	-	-	CASTEGRSTDTQYF	TGTGCCAGTACCGAAGGGCGGAGCACAGATACGCAGTATTTT
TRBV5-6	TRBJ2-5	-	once	CASSREAGETQYF	TGTGCCAGCAGTCGCGAAGCCGGGGAGACCCAGTACTTC
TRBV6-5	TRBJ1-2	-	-	CASSYSVSGGYGYTF	TGTGCCAGCAGTTACTCAGTGTCAGGCGGCTATGGCTACACCTTC
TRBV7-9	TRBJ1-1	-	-	CASSLSGRETEAFF	TGTGCCAGCAGCTTAAGCGGCAGAGAGACTGAAGCTTTCTTT
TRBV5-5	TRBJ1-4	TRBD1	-	CASSLATGETNEKLFF	TGTGCCAGCAGCTTGGCTACAGGGGAGACTAATGAAAAACTGTTTTTT
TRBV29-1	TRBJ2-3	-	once	CSVQTVTDTQYF	TGCAGCGTGCAGACTGTCACAGATACGCAGTATTTT
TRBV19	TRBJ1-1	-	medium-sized	CASSPREGWNTEAFF	TGTGCCAGTAGTCCCCGGGAGGGGTGGAACACTGAAGCTTTCTTT
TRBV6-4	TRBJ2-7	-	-	CASSDSITTPSEDEQYF	TGTGCCAGCAGTGACTCTATAACGACACCCTCCGAGGACGAGCAGTACTTC
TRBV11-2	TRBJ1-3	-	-	CASSFGLANTIYF	TGTGCCAGCAGCTTTGGTCTCGCGAACACCATATATTTT
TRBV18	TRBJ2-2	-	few	CASSPRQGLIGELFF	TGTGCCAGCTCACCACGGCAGGGCTTGATCGGGGAGCTGTTTTTT
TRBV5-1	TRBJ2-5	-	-	CASSLATGQPWYQETQYF	TGCGCCAGCAGCTTGGCCACAGGGCAACCCTGGTACCAAGAGACCCAGTACTTC
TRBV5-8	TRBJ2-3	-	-	CASRRGTFMNTDTQYF	TGTGCCAGCAGAAGAGGGACATTTATGAACACAGATACGCAGTATTTT
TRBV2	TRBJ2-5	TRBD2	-	CASKAGTSGETQYF	TGTGCCAGCAAAGCCGGGACTAGCGGGGAGACCCAGTACTTC